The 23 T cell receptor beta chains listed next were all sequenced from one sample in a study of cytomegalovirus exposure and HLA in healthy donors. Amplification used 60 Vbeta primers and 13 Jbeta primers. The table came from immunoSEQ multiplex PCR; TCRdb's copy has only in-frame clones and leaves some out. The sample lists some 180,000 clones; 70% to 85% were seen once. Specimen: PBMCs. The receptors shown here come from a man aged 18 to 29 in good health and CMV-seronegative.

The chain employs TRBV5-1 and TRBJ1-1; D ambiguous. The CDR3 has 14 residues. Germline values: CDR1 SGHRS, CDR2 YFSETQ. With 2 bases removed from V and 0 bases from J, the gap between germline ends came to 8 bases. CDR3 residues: CASSFDGVNTEAFF. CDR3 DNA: TGCGCCAGCAGCTTTGACGGGGTGAACACTGAAGCTTTCTTT.

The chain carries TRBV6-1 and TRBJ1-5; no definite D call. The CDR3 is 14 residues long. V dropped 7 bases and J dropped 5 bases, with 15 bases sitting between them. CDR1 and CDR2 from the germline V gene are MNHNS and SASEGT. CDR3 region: CASTPGREDQPQHF. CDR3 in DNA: TGTGCCAGCACCCCTGGGAGGGAAGATCAGCCCCAGCATTTT.

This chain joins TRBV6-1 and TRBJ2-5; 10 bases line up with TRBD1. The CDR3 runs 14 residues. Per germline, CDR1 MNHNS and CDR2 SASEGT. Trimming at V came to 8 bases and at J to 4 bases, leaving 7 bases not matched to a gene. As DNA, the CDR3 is TGTGCCAGCCTAGACAGGGGGCGCTCAGAGACCCAGTACTTC. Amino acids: CASLDRGRSETQYF.

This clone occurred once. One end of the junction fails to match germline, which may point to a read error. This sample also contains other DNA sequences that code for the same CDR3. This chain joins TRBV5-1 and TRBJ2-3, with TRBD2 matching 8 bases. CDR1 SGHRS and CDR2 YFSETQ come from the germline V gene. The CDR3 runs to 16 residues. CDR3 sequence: CASSLGLGSGTDTQYF. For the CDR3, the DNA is TGCGCCAGCAGTTTGGGACTAGGGTCTGGCACAGATACGCAGTATTTT.

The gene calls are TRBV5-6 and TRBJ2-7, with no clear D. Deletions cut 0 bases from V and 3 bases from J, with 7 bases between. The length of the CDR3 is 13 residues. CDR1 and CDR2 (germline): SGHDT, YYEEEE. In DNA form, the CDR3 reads TGTGCCAGCAGCTTGGACGGGTACTACGAGCAGTACTTC. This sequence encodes CASSLDGYYEQYF.

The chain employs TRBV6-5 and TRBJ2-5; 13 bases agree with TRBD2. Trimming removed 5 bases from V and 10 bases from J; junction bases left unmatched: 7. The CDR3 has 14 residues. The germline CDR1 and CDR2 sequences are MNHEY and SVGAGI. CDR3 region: CASSPEGTSGVQYF. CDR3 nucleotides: TGTGCCAGCAGTCCCGAGGGGACTAGCGGGGTCCAGTACTTC.

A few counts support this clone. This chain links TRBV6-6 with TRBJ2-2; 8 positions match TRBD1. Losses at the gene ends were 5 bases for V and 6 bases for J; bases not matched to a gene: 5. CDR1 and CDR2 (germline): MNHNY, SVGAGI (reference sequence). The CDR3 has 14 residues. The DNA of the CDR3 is TGTGCCAGCAGTCCTGAACAGGGGGCCGGGGAGCTGTTTTTT. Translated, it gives CASSPEQGAGELFF.

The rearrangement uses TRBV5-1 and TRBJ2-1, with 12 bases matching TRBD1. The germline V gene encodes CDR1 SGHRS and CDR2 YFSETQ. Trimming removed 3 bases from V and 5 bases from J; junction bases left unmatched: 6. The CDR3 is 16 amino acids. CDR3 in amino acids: CASSWGDRGLNNEQFF. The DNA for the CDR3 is TGCGCCAGCAGCTGGGGGGACAGGGGGCTAAACAATGAGCAGTTCTTC.

The CDR3 nucleotides read TGTGCCTGGGGTACCGGGGGGGTTTACTCACCCCTCCACTTT. The encoded protein is CAWGTGGVYSPLHF. The J gene is TRBJ1-6, the V gene TRBV30, with D maybe TRBD1 (5 bases). Between the trimmed V and J ends, which lost 5 bases and 10 bases, there was a span of 18 bases. This CDR3 spans 14 amino acids. Germline V gives CDR1 GTSNPN, CDR2 SVGIG (reference sequence).

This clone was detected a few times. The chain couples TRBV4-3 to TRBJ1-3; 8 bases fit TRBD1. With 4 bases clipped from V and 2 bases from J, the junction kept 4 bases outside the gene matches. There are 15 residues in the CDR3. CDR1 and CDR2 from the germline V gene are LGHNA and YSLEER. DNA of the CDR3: TGCGCCAGCAGCCCCAGGACAGGGACTGGAAACACCATATATTTT. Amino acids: CASSPRTGTGNTIYF.

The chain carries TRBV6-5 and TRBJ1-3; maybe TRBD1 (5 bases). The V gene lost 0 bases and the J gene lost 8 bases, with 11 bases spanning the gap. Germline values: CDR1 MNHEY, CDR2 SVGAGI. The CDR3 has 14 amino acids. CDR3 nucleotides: TGTGCCAGCAGTTACTCGAGGCAGGGCTACACCATATATTTT. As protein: CASSYSRQGYTIYF.

CDR3 amino acids: CASSPGGQLNQPQHF. For the CDR3, the DNA is TGTGCCAGCTCACCCGGGGGACAGCTCAATCAGCCCCAGCATTTT. This rearrangement joins TRBV18 to TRBJ1-5; 7 bases map to TRBD1. There are 15 residues in the CDR3. Germline CDR1 KGHSH, CDR2 LQKENI. V gave up 3 bases and J gave up 3 bases; unmatched junction bases: 5.

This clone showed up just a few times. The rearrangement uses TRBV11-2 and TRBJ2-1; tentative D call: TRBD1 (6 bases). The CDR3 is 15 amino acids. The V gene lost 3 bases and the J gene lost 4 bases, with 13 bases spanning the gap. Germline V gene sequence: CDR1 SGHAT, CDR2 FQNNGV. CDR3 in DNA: TGTGCCAGCAGCTTCACCGGGACAAAGTACAATGAGCAGTTCTTC. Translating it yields CASSFTGTKYNEQFF.

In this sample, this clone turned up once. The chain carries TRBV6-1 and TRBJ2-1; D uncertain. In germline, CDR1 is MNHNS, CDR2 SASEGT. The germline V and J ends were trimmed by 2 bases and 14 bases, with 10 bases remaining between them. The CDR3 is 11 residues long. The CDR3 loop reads CASSEPWRKFF. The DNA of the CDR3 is TGTGCCAGCAGTGAACCGTGGCGGAAGTTCTTC.

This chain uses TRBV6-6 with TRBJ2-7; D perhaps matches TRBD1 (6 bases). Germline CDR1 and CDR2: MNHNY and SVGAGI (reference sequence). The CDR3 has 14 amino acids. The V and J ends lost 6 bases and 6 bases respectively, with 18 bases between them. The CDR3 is CASSAGPQGSEQYF. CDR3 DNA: TGTGCCAGCAGCGCCGGCCCACAGGGCTCCGAGCAGTACTTC.

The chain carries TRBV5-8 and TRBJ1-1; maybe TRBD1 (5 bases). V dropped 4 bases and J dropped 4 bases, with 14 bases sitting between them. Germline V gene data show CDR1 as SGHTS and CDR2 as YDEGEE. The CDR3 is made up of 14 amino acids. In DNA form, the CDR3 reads TGTGCCAGCAGCCGAAACGTCGGGGGCACTGAAGCTTTCTTT. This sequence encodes CASSRNVGGTEAFF.

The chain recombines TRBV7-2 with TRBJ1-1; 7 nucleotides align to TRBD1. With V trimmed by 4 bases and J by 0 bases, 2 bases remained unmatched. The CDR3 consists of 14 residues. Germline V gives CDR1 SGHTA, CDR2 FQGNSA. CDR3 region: CASSSQGLNTEAFF. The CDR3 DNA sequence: TGTGCCAGCAGCTCACAGGGGCTGAACACTGAAGCTTTCTTT.

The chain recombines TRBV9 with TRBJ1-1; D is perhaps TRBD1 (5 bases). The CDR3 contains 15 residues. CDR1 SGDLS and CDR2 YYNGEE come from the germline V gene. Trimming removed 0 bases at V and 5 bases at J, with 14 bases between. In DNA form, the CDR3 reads TGTGCCAGCAGCGTAGAGAGCGCAGGGCTGACTGAAGCTTTCTTT. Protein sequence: CASSVESAGLTEAFF.

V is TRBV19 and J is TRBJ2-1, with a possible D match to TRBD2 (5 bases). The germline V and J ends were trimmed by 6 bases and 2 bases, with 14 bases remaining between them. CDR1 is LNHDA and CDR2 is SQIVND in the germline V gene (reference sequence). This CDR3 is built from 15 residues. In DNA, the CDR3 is TGTGCCAGTAGAGAGGACTTTCATCCCTACAATGAGCAGTTCTTC. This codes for CASREDFHPYNEQFF.

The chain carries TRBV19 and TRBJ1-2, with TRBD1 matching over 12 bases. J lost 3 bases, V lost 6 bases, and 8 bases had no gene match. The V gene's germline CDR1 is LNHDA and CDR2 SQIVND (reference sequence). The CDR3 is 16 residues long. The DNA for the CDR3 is TGTGCCAGTAGGGATACCGGGACAGGGGGCCACTATGGCTACACCTTC. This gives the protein CASRDTGTGGHYGYTF.

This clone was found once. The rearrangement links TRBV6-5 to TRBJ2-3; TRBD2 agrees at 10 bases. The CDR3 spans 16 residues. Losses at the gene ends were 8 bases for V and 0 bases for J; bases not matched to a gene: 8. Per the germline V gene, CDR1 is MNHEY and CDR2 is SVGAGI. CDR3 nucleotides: TGTGCCAGCCGTTTAAAGCGGGGGGGCAGCACAGATACGCAGTATTTT. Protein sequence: CASRLKRGGSTDTQYF.

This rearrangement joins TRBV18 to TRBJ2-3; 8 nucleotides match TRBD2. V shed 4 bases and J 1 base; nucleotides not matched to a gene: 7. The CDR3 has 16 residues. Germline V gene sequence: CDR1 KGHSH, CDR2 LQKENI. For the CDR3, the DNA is TGTGCCAGCTCACGCGTTGCGGGGGGCGGCACAGATACGCAGTATTTT. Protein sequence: CASSRVAGGGTDTQYF.

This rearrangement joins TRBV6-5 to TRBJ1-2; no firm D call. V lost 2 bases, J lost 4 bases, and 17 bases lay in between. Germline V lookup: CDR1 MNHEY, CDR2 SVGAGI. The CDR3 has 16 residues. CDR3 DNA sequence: TGTGCCAGCAGTTACCGGGGTACCGGGGTAACCTATGGCTACACCTTC. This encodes CASSYRGTGVTYGYTF.